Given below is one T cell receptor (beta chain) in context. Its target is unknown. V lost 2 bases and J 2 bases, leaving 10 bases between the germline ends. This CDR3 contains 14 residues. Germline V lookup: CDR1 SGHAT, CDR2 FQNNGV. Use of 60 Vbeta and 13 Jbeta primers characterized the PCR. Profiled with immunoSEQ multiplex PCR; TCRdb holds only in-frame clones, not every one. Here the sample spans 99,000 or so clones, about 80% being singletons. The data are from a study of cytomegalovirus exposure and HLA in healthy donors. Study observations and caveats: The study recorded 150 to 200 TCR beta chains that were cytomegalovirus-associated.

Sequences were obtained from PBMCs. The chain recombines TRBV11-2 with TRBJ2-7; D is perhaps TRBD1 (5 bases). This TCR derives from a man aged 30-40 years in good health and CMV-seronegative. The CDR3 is CASSLSQGAYEQYF. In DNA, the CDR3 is TGTGCCAGCAGCTTAAGCCAGGGCGCCTACGAGCAGTACTTC. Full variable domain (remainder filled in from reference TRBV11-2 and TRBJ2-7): EAGVAQSPRYKIIEKRQSVAFWCNPISGHATLYWYQQILGQGPKLLIQFQNNGVVDDSQLPKDRFSAERLKGVDSTLKIQPAKLEDSAVYLCASSLSQGAYEQYFGPGTRLTVT.